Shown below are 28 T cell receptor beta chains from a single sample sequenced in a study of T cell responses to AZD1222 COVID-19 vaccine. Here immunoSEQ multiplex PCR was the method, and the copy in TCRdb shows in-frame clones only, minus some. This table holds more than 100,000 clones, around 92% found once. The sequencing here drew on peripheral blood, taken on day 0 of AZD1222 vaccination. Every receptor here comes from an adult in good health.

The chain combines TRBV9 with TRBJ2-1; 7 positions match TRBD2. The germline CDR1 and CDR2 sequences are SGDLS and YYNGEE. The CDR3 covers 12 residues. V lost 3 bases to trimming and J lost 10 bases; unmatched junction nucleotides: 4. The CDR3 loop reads CASSAAGVEQFF. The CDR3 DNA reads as TGTGCCAGCAGCGCGGCGGGGGTGGAGCAGTTCTTC.

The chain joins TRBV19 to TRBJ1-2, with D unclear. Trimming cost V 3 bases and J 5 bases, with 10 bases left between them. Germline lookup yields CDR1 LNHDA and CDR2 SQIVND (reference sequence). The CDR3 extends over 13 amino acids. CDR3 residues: CASSILTEYGYTF. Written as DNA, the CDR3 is TGTGCCAGTAGTATCCTGACGGAATATGGCTACACCTTC.

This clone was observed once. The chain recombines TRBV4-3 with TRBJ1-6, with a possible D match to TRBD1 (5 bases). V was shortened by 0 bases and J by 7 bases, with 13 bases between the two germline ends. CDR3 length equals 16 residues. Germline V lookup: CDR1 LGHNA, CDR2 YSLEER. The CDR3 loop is CASSQDLGTGNSPLHF. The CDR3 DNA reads TGCGCCAGCAGCCAAGATTTAGGGACGGGCAATTCACCCCTCCACTTT.

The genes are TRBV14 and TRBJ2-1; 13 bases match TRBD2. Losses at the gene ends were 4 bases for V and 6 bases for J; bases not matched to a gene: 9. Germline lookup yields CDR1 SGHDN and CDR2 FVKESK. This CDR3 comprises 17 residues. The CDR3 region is CASSPYYGTSGTNEQFF. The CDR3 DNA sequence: TGTGCCAGCAGCCCCTACTACGGGACTAGCGGGACCAATGAGCAGTTCTTC. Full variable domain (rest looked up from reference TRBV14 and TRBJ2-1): EAGVTQFPSHSVIEKGQTVTLRCDPISGHDNLYWYRRVMGKEIKFLLHFVKESKQDESGMPNNRFLAERTGGTYSTLKVQPAELEDSGVYFCASSPYYGTSGTNEQFFGPGTRLTVL.

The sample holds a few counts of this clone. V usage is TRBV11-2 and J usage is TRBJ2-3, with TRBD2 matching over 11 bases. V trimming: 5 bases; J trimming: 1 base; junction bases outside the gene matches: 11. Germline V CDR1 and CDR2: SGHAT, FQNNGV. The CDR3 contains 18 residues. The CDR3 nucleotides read TGTGCCAGCAGCGAGGGACTAGCGGTTTCATTACGCACAGATACGCAGTATTTT. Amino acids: CASSEGLAVSLRTDTQYF.

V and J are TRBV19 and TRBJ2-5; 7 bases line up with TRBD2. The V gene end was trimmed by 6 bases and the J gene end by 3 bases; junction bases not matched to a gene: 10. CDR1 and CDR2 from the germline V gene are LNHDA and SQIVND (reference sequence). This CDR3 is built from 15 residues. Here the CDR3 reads CASSTRAGPKETQYF. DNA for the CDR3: TGTGCCAGTAGCACTAGAGCGGGGCCAAAAGAGACCCAGTACTTC.

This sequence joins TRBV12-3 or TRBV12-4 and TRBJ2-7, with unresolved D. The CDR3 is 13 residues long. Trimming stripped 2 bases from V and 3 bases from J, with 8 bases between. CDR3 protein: CASSLSRDYEQYF. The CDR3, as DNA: TGTGCCAGCAGTTTATCTAGGGACTACGAGCAGTACTTC.

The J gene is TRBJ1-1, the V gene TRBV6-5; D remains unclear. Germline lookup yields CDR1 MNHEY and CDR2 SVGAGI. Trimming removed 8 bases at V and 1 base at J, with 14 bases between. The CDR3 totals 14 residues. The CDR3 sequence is CASGGRRENTEAFF. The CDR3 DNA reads TGTGCCAGCGGAGGCCGGAGGGAGAACACTGAAGCTTTCTTT.

The CDR3 is CSHRTGGGYTF. CDR3 in DNA: TGCAGTCACCGGACCGGAGGGGGCTACACCTTC. The rearrangement links TRBV20-1 to TRBJ1-2; D is uncertain. The CDR3 has 11 amino acids. Germline values: CDR1 DFQATT, CDR2 SNEGSKA (reference sequence). Trimming stripped 8 bases from V and 8 bases from J, with 15 bases between.

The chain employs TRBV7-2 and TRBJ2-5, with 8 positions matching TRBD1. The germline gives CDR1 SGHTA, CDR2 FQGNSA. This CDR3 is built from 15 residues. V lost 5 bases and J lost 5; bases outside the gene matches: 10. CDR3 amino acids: CASSPQTNRGETQYF. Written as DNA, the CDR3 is TGTGCCAGCAGCCCGCAGACTAACAGGGGGGAGACCCAGTACTTC.

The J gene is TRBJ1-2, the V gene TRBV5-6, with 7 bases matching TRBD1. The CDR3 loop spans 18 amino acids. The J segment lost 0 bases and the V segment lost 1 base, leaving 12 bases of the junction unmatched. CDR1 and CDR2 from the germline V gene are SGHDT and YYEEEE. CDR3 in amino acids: CASSLRFTGVKSNYGYTF. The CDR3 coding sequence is TGTGCCAGCAGCTTGAGGTTTACAGGGGTGAAATCTAACTATGGCTACACCTTC.

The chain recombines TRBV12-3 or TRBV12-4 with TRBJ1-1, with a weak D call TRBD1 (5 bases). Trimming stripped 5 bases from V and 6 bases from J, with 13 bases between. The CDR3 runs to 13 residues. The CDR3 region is CASSPSQVAEAFF. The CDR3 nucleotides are TGTGCCAGCAGTCCCTCACAGGTCGCTGAAGCTTTCTTT.

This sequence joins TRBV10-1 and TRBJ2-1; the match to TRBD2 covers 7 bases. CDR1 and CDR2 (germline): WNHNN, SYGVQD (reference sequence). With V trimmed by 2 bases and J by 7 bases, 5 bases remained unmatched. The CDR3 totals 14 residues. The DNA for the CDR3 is TGCGCCAGCAGTGAGGGGGGGGAGAGGAATGAGCAGTTCTTC. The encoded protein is CASSEGGERNEQFF.

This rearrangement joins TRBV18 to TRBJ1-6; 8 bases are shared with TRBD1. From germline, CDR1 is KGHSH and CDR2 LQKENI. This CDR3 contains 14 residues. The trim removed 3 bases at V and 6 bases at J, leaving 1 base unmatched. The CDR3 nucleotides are TGTGCCAGCTCACCCCAGGGGGCTAATTCACCCCTCCACTTT. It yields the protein CASSPQGANSPLHF.

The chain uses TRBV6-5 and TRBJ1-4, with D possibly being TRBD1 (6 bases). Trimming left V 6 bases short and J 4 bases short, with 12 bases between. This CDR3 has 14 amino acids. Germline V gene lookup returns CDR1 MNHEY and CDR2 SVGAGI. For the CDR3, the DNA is TGTGCCAGCAGCTTCAGGGGCATTAATGAAAAACTGTTTTTT. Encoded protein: CASSFRGINEKLFF.

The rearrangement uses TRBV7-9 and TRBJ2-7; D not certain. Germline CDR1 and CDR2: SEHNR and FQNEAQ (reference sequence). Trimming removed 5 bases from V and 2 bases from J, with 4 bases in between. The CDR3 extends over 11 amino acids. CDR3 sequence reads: CASSMTYEQYF. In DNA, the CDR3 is TGTGCCAGCAGCATGACCTACGAGCAGTACTTC. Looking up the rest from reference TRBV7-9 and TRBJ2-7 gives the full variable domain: DTGVSQNPRHKITKRGQNVTFRCDPISEHNRLYWYRQTLGQGPEFLTYFQNEAQLEKSRLLSDRFSAERPKGSFSTLEIQRTEQGDSAMYLCASSMTYEQYFGPGTRLTVT.

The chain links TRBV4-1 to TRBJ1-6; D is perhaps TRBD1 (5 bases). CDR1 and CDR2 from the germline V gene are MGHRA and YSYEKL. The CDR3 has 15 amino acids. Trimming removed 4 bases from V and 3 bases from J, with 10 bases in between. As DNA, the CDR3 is TGCGCCAGCAGCCTCGGGACGGGCTATAATTCACCCCTCCACTTT. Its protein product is CASSLGTGYNSPLHF.

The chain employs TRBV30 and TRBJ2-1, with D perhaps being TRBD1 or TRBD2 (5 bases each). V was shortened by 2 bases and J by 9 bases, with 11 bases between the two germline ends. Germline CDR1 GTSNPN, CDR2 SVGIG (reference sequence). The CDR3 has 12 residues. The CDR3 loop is CAWSRGASEQFF. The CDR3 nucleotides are TGTGCCTGGAGTAGGGGAGCAAGTGAGCAGTTCTTC.

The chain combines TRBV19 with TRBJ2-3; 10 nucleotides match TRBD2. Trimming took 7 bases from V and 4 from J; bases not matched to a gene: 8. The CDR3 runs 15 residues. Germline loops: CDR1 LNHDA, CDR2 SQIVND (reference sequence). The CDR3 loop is CASNQRGGFADTQYF. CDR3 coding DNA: TGTGCCAGTAATCAGCGGGGGGGGTTCGCAGATACGCAGTATTTT.

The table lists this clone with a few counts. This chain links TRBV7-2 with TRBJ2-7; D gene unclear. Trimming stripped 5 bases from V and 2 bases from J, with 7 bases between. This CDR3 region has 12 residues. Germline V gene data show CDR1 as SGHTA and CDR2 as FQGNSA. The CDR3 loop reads CASSPRAYEQYF. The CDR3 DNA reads TGTGCCAGCAGCCCAAGAGCCTACGAGCAGTACTTC.

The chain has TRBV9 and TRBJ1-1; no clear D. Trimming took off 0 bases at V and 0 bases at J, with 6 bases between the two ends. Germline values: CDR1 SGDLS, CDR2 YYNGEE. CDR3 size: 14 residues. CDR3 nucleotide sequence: TGTGCCAGCAGCGTAGGGTGGATGAACACTGAAGCTTTCTTT. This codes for CASSVGWMNTEAFF.

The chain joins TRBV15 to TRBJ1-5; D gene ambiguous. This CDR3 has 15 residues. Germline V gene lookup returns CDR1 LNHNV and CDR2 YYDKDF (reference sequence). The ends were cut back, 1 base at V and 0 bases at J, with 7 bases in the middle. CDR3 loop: CATSRVSNSNQPQHF. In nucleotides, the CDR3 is TGTGCCACCAGCAGAGTCTCAAATAGCAATCAGCCCCAGCATTTT.

The CDR3 loop is CASTQGQIGDTIYF. The CDR3 DNA reads TGCGCCAGCACGCAAGGACAGATCGGAGACACCATATATTTT. The gene calls are TRBV5-1 and TRBJ1-3, with D perhaps TRBD1 (6 bases). The length of the CDR3 is 14 residues. The germline V gene encodes CDR1 SGHRS and CDR2 YFSETQ. Trimming shortened V by 6 bases and J by 8 bases, and 18 bases separated the two germline ends.

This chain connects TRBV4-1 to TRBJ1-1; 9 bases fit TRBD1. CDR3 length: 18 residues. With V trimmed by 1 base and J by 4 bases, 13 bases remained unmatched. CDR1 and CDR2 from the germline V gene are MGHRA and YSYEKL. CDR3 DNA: TGCGCCAGCAGCCAAGGATACACTCACAGGGGGCCAGGCACTGAAGCTTTCTTT. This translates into CASSQGYTHRGPGTEAFF.

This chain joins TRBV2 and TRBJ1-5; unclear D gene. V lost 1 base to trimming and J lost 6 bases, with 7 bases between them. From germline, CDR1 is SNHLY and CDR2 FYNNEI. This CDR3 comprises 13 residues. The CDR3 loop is CASSEGSGQPQHF. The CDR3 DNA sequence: TGTGCCAGCAGTGAAGGGTCGGGTCAGCCCCAGCATTTT.

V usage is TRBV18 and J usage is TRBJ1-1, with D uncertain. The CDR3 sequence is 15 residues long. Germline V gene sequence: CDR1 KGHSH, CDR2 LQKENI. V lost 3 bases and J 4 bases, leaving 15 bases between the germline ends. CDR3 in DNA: TGTGCCAGCTCACCGTCTCGGGAAGTCCGCACTGAAGCTTTCTTT. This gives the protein CASSPSREVRTEAFF.

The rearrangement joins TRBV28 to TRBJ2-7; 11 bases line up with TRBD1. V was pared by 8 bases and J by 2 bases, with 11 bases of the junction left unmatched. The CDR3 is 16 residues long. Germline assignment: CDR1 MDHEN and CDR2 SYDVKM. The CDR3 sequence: CASENNRDRGAYEQYF. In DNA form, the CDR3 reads TGTGCCAGCGAAAATAACCGGGACAGGGGGGCCTACGAGCAGTACTTC.

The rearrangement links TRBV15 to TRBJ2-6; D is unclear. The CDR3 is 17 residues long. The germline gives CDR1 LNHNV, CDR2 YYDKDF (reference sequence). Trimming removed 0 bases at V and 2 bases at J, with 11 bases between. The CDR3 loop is CATSRERVVAGANVLTF. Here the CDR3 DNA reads TGTGCCACCAGCAGAGAACGGGTGGTGGCTGGGGCCAACGTCCTGACTTTC.